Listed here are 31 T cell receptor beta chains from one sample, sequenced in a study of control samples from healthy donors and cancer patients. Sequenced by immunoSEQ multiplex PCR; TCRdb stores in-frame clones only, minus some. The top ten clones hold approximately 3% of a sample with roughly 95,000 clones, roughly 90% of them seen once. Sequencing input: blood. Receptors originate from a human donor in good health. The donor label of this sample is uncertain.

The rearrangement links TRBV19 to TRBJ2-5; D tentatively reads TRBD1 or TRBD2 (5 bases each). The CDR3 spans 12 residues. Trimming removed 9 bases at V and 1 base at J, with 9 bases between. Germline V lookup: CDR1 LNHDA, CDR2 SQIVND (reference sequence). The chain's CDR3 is CASGASQETQYF. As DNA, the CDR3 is TGTGCCAGCGGGGCCTCCCAAGAGACCCAGTACTTC. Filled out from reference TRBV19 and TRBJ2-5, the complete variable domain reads DGGITQSPKYLFRKEGQNVTLSCEQNLNHDAMYWYRQDPGQGLRLIYYSQIVNDFQKGDIAEGYSVSREKKESFPLTVTSAQKNPTAFYLCASGASQETQYFGPGTRLLVL.

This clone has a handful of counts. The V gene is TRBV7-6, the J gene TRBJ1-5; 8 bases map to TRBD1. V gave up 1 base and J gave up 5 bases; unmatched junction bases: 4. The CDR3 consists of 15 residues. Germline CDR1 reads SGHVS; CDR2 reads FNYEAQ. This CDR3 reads CASSLGTGIDQPQHF. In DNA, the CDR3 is TGTGCCAGCAGCTTAGGGACAGGGATTGATCAGCCCCAGCATTTT.

In DNA form, the CDR3 reads TGTGCCAGTAGTATAGCAGGTCCCCTCTGGACGGAGCGATATGGCTACACCTTC. This gives the protein CASSIAGPLWTERYGYTF. The V call is TRBV19, the J call TRBJ1-2; D unclear. The ends were cut back, 1 base at V and 5 bases at J, with 23 bases in the middle. Germline loops: CDR1 LNHDA, CDR2 SQIVND (reference sequence). This CDR3 is built from 18 residues. The full variable domain, in which reference TRBV19 and TRBJ1-2 provide the parts outside the CDR3, is DGGITQSPKYLFRKEGQNVTLSCEQNLNHDAMYWYRQDPGQGLRLIYYSQIVNDFQKGDIAEGYSVSREKKESFPLTVTSAQKNPTAFYLCASSIAGPLWTERYGYTFGSGTRLTVV.

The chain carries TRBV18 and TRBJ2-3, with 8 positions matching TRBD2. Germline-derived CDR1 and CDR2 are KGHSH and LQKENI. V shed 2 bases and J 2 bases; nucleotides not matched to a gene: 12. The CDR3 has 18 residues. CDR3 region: CASSPVAIRAGDTDTQYF. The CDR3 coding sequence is TGTGCCAGCTCACCAGTGGCCATTAGAGCGGGGGACACAGATACGCAGTATTTT.

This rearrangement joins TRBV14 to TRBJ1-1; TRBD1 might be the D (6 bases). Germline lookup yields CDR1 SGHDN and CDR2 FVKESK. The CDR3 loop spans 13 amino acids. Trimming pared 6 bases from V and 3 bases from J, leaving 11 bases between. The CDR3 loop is CASSGQWDTEAFF. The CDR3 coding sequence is TGTGCCAGCAGTGGACAGTGGGACACTGAAGCTTTCTTT.

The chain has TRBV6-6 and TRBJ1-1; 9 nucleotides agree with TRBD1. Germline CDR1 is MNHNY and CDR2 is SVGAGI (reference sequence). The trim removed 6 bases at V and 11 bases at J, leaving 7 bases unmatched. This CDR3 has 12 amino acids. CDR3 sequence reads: CASRTRQGEAFF. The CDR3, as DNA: TGTGCCAGCAGGACTAGACAGGGGGAGGCTTTCTTT.

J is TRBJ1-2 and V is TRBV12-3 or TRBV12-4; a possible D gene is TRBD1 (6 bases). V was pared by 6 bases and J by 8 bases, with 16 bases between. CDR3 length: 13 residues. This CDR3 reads CASSLGGGGGYTF. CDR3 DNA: TGTGCCAGCAGCCTTGGCGGGGGCGGAGGCTACACCTTC.

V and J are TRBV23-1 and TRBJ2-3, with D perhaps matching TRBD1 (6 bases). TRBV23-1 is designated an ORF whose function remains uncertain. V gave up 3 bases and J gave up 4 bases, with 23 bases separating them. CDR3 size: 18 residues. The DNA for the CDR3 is TGCGCCAGCAGTCAGGGAGACAGGAGCTACCCTTTTCCAGATACGCAGTATTTT. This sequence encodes CASSQGDRSYPFPDTQYF.

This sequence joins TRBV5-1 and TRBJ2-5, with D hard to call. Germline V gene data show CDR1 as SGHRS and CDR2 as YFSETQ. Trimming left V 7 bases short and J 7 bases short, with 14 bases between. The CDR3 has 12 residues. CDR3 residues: CASFQLGGTQYF. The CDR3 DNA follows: TGCGCCAGCTTTCAGTTGGGTGGGACCCAGTACTTC.

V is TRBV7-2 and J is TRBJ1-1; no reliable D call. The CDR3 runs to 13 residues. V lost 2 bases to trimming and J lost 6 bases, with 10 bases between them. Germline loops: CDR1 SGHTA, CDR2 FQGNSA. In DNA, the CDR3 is TGTGCCAGCAGCTTAATTGCGGGAGCTGAAGCTTTCTTT. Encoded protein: CASSLIAGAEAFF.

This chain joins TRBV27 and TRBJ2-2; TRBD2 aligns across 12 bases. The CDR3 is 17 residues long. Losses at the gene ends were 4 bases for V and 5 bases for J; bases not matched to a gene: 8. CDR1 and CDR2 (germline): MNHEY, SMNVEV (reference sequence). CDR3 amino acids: CASSSPTSGGITGELFF. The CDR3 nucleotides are TGTGCCAGCAGTTCCCCGACTAGCGGGGGTATTACCGGGGAGCTGTTTTTT.

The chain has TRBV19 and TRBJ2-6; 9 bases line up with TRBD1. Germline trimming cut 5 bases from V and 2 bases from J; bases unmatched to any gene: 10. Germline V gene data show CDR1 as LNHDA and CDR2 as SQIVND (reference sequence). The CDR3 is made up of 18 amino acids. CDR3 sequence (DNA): TGTGCCAGTAGTCACCCGGGACAGGGAAACGCTGGGGCCAACGTCCTGACTTTC. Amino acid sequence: CASSHPGQGNAGANVLTF.

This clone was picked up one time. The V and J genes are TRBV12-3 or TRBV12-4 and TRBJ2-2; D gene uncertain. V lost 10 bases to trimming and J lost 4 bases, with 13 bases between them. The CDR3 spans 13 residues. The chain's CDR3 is CATAGIITGELFF. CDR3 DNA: TGTGCCACGGCCGGCATAATCACCGGGGAGCTGTTTTTT.

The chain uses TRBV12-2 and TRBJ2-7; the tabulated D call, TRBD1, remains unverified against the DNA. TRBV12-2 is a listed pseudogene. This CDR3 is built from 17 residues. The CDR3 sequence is CASPQVPLTTYTYEQYV. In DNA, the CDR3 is TGTGCAAGTCCCCAGGTACCCCTAACGACCTACACTTACGAGCAGTACGTC.

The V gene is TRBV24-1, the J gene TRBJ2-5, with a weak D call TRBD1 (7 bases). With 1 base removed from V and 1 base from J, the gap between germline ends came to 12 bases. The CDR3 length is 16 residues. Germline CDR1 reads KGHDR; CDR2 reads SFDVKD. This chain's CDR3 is CATSDFTGDFQETQYF. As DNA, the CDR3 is TGTGCCACCAGTGATTTTACAGGGGACTTCCAAGAGACCCAGTACTTC.

Here the CDR3 DNA reads TGTGCCAGCAGCTTACCCAGAAACAGCTGGGGGGCCGAAGCTTTCTTT. The encoded protein is CASSLPRNSWGAEAFF. The V call is TRBV7-8, the J call TRBJ1-1; the D gene is possibly TRBD1 (6 bases). CDR1 is SGHVS and CDR2 is FQNEAQ in the germline V gene. The CDR3 is 16 amino acids. Deletions cut 2 bases from V and 8 bases from J, with 21 bases between. The full variable domain, rest sourced from reference TRBV7-8 and TRBJ1-1, is GAGVSQSPRYKVAKRGQDVALRCDPISGHVSLFWYQQALGQGPEFLTYFQNEAQLDKSGLPSDRFFAERPEGSVSTLKIQRTQQEDSAVYLCASSLPRNSWGAEAFFGQGTRLTVV.

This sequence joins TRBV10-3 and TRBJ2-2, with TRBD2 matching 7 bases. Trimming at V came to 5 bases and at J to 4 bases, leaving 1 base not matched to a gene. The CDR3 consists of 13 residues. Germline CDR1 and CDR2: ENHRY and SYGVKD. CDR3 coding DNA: TGTGCCATCAGTCCGGGGGGCACCGGGGAGCTGTTTTTT. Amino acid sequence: CAISPGGTGELFF.

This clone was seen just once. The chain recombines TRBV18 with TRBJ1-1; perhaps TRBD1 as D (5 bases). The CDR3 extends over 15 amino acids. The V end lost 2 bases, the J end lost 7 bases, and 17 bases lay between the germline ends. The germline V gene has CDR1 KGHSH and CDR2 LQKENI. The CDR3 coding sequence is TGTGCCAGCTCACCAAGACTAGGGACGTCCGGTGAAGCTTTCTTT. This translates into CASSPRLGTSGEAFF.

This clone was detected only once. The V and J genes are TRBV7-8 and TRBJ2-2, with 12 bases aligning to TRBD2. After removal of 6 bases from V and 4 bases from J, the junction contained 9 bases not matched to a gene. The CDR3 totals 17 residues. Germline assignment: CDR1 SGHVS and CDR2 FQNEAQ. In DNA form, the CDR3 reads TGTGCCAGCAGTCTCCCTAGCGGGGGGGCGGGCACCGGGGAGCTGTTTTTT. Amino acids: CASSLPSGGAGTGELFF.

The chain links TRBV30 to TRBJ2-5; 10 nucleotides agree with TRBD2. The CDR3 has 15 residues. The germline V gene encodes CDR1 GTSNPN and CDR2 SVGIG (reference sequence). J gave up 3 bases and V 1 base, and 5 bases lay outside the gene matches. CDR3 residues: CAWSGQRGGEETQYF. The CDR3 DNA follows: TGTGCCTGGAGTGGCCAGCGGGGGGGCGAAGAGACCCAGTACTTC.

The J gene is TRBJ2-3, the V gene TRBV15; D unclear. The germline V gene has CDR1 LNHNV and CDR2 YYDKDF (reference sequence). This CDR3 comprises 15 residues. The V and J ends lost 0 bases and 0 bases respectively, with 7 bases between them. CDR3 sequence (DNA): TGTGCCACCAGCAGAGACAGGCGGAGCACAGATACGCAGTATTTT. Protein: CATSRDRRSTDTQYF.

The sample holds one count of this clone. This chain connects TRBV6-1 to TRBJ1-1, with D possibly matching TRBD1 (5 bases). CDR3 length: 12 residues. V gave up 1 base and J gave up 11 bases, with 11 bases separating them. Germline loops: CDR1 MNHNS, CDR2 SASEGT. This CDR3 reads CASSEVPGSAFF. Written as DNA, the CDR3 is TGTGCCAGCAGTGAAGTTCCAGGGTCCGCTTTCTTT.

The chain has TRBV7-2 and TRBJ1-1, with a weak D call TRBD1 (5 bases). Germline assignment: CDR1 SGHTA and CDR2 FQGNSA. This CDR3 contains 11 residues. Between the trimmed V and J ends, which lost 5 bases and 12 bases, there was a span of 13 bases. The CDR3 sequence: CASSRWGIPFF. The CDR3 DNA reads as TGTGCCAGCAGCCGGTGGGGGATTCCTTTCTTT.

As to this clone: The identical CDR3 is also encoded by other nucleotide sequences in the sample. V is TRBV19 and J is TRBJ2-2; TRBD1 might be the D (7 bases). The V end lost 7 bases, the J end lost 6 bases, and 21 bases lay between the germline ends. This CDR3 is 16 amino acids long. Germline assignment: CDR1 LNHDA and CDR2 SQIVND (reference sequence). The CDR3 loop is CASTLGGGSGSGELFF. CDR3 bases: TGTGCCAGTACTTTAGGAGGGGGCAGTGGGTCCGGGGAGCTGTTTTTT.

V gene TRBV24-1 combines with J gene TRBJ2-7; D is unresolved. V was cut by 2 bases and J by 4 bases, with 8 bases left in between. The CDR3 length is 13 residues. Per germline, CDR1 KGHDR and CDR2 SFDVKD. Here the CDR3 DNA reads TGTGCCACCAGTGATTCCTACTCGTACGAGCAGTACTTC. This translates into CATSDSYSYEQYF.

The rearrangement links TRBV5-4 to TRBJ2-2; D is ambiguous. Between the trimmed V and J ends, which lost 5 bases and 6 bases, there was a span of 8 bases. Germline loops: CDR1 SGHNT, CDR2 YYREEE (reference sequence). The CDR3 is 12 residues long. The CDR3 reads CASSSNPGELFF. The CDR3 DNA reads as TGTGCCAGCAGTAGCAACCCCGGGGAGCTGTTTTTT.

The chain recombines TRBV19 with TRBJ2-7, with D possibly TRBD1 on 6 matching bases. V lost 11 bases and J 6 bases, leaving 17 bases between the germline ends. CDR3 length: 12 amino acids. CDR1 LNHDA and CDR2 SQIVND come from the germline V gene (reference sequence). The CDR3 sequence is CASAVRGGEQYF. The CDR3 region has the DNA TGTGCCTCAGCGGTCAGAGGGGGCGAGCAGTACTTC.

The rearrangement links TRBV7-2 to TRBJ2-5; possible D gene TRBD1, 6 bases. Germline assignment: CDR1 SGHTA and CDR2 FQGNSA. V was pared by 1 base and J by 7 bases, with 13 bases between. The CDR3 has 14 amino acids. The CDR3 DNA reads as TGTGCCAGCAGCTTAGTTGGACAGTTTGGGACCCAGTACTTC. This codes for CASSLVGQFGTQYF.

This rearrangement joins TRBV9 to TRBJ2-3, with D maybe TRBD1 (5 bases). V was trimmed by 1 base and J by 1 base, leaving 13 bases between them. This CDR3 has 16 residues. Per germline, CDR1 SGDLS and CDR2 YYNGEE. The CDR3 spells CASSVSLDSRTDTQYF. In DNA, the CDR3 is TGTGCCAGCAGCGTAAGTCTAGACAGTCGCACAGATACGCAGTATTTT. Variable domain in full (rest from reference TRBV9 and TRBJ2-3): DSGVTQTPKHLITATGQRVTLRCSPRSGDLSVYWYQQSLDQGLQFLIQYYNGEERAKGNILERFSAQQFPDLHSELNLSSLELGDSALYFCASSVSLDSRTDTQYFGPGTRLTVL.

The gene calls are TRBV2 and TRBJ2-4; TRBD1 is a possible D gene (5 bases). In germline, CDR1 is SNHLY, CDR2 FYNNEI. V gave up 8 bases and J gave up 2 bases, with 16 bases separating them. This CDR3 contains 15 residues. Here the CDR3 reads CASRGRGQTKNIQYF. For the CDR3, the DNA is TGTGCCAGCCGCGGAAGGGGCCAGACCAAAAACATTCAGTACTTC.

This chain's CDR3 is CASSLEGNRGSPLHF. The CDR3, as DNA: TGCGCCAGCAGCTTGGAAGGAAACAGGGGGTCACCCCTCCACTTT. J is TRBJ1-6 and V is TRBV5-1; 8 nucleotides match TRBD1. This CDR3 is built from 15 residues. From germline, CDR1 is SGHRS and CDR2 YFSETQ. With V trimmed by 0 bases and J by 10 bases, 6 bases remained unmatched.